One sample yielded the 12 T cell receptor beta chains listed below, sequenced in a study of blood T cell repertoires in COVID-19. Sequencing used immunoSEQ multiplex PCR; TCRdb keeps in-frame clones, though not all of them. The sample holds approximately 200,000 clones, approximately 80% seen once. The sequencing sample was made of PBMCs or T cells enriched from blood (not recorded which). The source of these receptors is a man aged 40-55 years who had recovered from COVID-19.

V and J are TRBV6-1 and TRBJ2-7; D is perhaps TRBD2 (5 bases). V dropped 2 bases and J dropped 4 bases, with 15 bases sitting between them. Germline CDR1 and CDR2: MNHNS and SASEGT. CDR3 length: 15 amino acids. In DNA, the CDR3 is TGTGCCAGCAGTGAATCGTGGTCACGGGGTTACGAGCAGTACTTC. Encoded protein: CASSESWSRGYEQYF.

This rearrangement joins TRBV21-1 to TRBJ1-5; no DNA check was done on the table's D call, TRBD1. TRBV21-1 is given as a pseudogene. CDR3 length: 19 amino acids. For the CDR3, the DNA is TGTGCCAGCAGCAAAGCTCGGCAGGGGGTAGGAGATAGCAATCAGCCCCAGCATTTT. Protein product: CASSKARQGVGDSNQPQHF.

The chain joins TRBV13 to TRBJ1-1; 7 bases are a match to TRBD1. Germline CDR1 PRHDT, CDR2 FYEKMQ (reference sequence). Trimming took 6 bases from V and 10 from J; bases not matched to a gene: 11. There are 13 residues in the CDR3. CDR3 residues: CASSPDRAQAAFF. The CDR3 DNA reads as TGTGCCAGCAGTCCAGACAGGGCTCAAGCAGCTTTCTTT.

The genes are TRBV5-4 and TRBJ1-2; 10 nucleotides agree with TRBD1. This CDR3 region has 13 residues. V shed 3 bases and J 6 bases; nucleotides not matched to a gene: 2. From germline, CDR1 is SGHNT and CDR2 YYREEE (reference sequence). Here the CDR3 reads CASSWDRGNGYTF. The CDR3 nucleotides are TGTGCCAGCAGCTGGGACAGGGGAAATGGCTACACCTTC.

J is TRBJ2-7 and V is TRBV4-2; D gene unclear. V lost 1 base and J lost 3, with 25 bases in between. The CDR3 runs to 19 residues. Per germline, CDR1 LGHNA and CDR2 YNFKEQ. CDR3 bases: TGTGCCAGCAGCCAAGCTGCGACCGGGTATCGACGGAATGACTACGAGCAGTACTTC. It codes for CASSQAATGYRRNDYEQYF.

The chain is built from TRBV7-3 and TRBJ1-2; tentative D call: TRBD1 (6 bases). The ends were cut back, 4 bases at V and 7 bases at J, with 19 bases in the middle. CDR1 and CDR2 (germline): SGHTA, FQGTGA. The CDR3 has 15 residues. The DNA for the CDR3 is TGTGCCAGCAGCTCCCCGACAGGCCGGCACAGTGGCTACACCTTC. This translates into CASSSPTGRHSGYTF. Together with reference TRBV7-3 and TRBJ1-2, the CDR3 gives the full variable domain: GAGVSQTPSNKVTEKGKYVELRCDPISGHTALYWYRQSLGQGPEFLIYFQGTGAADDSGLPNDRFFAVRPEGSVSTLKIQRTERGDSAVYLCASSSPTGRHSGYTFGSGTRLTVV.

V is TRBV7-2 and J is TRBJ2-7; possibly TRBD1 for D (5 bases). Trimming removed 5 bases at V and 1 base at J, with 15 bases between. Germline V gives CDR1 SGHTA, CDR2 FQGNSA. The CDR3 runs to 15 residues. CDR3 sequence (DNA): TGTGCCAGCAGCCCGGCAGCGACAGTGTCCTACGAGCAGTACTTC. Translating it yields CASSPAATVSYEQYF.

This clone has just one count. The chain couples TRBV7-9 to TRBJ2-1; D not certain. The CDR3 totals 15 residues. Germline V gives CDR1 SEHNR, CDR2 FQNEAQ (reference sequence). Trimming shortened V by 4 bases and J by 0 bases, and 10 bases separated the two germline ends. CDR3 sequence reads: CASSSRQVSYNEQFF. CDR3 coding DNA: TGTGCCAGCAGCTCACGCCAGGTCTCCTACAATGAGCAGTTCTTC. Drawing the rest from reference TRBV7-9 and TRBJ2-1, the complete variable domain is DTGVSQNPRHKITKRGQNVTFRCDPISEHNRLYWYRQTLGQGPEFLTYFQNEAQLEKSRLLSDRFSAERPKGSFSTLEIQRTEQGDSAMYLCASSSRQVSYNEQFFGPGTRLTVL.

V and J are TRBV6-2 or TRBV6-3 and TRBJ2-3, with D possibly TRBD2 on 6 matching bases. The CDR3 contains 16 residues. The V and J ends lost 2 bases and 0 bases respectively, with 12 bases between them. CDR1 is MNHEY and CDR2 is SVGEGT in the germline V gene. CDR3 protein: CASSYGGVTSTDTQYF. CDR3 in DNA: TGTGCCAGCAGTTACGGAGGGGTAACTAGCACAGATACGCAGTATTTT.

The chain combines TRBV14 with TRBJ1-2; D gene ambiguous. V dropped 1 base and J dropped 6 bases, with 12 bases sitting between them. Per the germline V gene, CDR1 is SGHDN and CDR2 is FVKESK. The CDR3 contains 14 residues. Written as DNA, the CDR3 is TGTGCCAGCAGCCAAGTGGGGAGGGAGGATGGCTACACCTTC. It translates to CASSQVGREDGYTF. Variable domain in full (rest from reference TRBV14 and TRBJ1-2): EAGVTQFPSHSVIEKGQTVTLRCDPISGHDNLYWYRRVMGKEIKFLLHFVKESKQDESGMPNNRFLAERTGGTYSTLKVQPAELEDSGVYFCASSQVGREDGYTFGSGTRLTVV.

This chain connects TRBV7-9 to TRBJ1-4; 11 bases fit TRBD1. This CDR3 contains 16 residues. V lost 5 bases, J lost 8 bases, and 10 bases stayed unmatched. Germline-derived CDR1 and CDR2 are SEHNR and FQNEAQ (reference sequence). The CDR3 nucleotides are TGTGCCAGCAGCATTACCGGGACAGGGGGTAGGGAAAAACTGTTTTTT. Protein: CASSITGTGGREKLFF.

The chain employs TRBV3-1 (or the pseudogene TRBV3-2) and TRBJ2-7, with D unresolved. This CDR3 region has 14 residues. CDR1 is LGHDT, CDR2 YNNKEL, per germline (reference sequence). The V and J ends lost 1 base and 7 bases respectively, with 14 bases between them. The CDR3 DNA sequence: TGTGCCAGCAGCCAAGGGGTCTCGGGTGGGGAGCAGTACTTC. As protein: CASSQGVSGGEQYF.